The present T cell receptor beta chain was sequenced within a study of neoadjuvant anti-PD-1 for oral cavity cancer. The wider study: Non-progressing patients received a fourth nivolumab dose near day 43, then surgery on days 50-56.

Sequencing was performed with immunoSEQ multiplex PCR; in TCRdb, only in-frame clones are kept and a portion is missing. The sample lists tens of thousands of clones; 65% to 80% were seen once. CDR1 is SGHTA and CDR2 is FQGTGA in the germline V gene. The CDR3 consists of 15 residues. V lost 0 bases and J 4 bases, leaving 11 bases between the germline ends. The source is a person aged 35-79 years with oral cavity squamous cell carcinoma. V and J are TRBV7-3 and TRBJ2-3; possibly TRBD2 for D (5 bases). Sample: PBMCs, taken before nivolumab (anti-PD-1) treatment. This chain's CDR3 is CASSLTRVGADTQYF. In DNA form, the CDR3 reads TGTGCCAGCAGCTTAACTAGGGTCGGGGCAGATACGCAGTATTTT.